The 12 T cell receptor beta chains below were found in one sample sequenced in a study of T cells in Graves' hyperthyroidism and ophthalmopathy. There were TCR beta CDR3 regions amplified from RNA transcripts. With the HTBI primer set, the TCR CDR3 went through a first round of RT-PCR. TCRdb called the multiplex PCR reads again in MiXCR, with one record for every CDR3 protein. The profile shows under 400,000 distinct CDR3 sequences, around 20% of them singletons. Sequenced input: blood. The receptors originated from a woman aged 45-65 years with Graves' hyperthyroidism.

This clonotype was counted at least ten times. The chain has TRBV18 and TRBJ1-3; possibly TRBD1 for D (5 bases). V was clipped by 5 bases and J by 7 bases, with 18 bases between them. CDR1 is KGHSH, CDR2 LQKENI, per germline. CDR3 length: 15 amino acids. This chain's CDR3 is CASSFSGTGENTIYF. CDR3 nucleotides: TGTGCCAGCTCATTCTCCGGGACTGGGGAGAACACCATATATTTT.

The rearrangement links TRBV11-3 to TRBJ2-2; 8 bases are a match to TRBD1. V lost 3 bases and J lost 4; bases outside the gene matches: 1. The CDR3 runs 14 residues. Looked up from germline, CDR1 is SGHNT and CDR2 is YENEEA. CDR3 loop: CASSFQGATGELFF. The CDR3 bases are TGTGCCAGCAGCTTTCAGGGGGCCACCGGGGAGCTGTTTTTT.

Many counts were recorded for this clonotype. CDR3 sequence (DNA): TGTGCCAGCAGTTTCGCAGGGCAAAATTCCTACAATGAGCAGTTCTTC. It yields the protein CASSFAGQNSYNEQFF. The chain has TRBV12-3 or TRBV12-4 and TRBJ2-1; D is possibly TRBD1 (5 bases). V was trimmed by 3 bases and J by 1 base, leaving 13 bases between them. The CDR3 spans 16 residues.

The chain employs TRBV4-1 and TRBJ2-2; 10 bases line up with TRBD2. This CDR3 has 15 amino acids. V trimming: 4 bases; J trimming: 6 bases; junction bases outside the gene matches: 5. Germline loops: CDR1 MGHRA, CDR2 YSYEKL. The DNA for the CDR3 is TGCGCCAGCAGCCTACTAGCGGGATCCCCCGGGGAGCTGTTTTTT. As protein: CASSLLAGSPGELFF.

The chain carries TRBV5-1 and TRBJ2-2; D is possibly TRBD1 or TRBD2 (5 bases each). The CDR3 consists of 18 residues. Trimming left V 2 bases short and J 0 bases short, with 17 bases between. The germline CDR1 and CDR2 sequences are SGHRS and YFSETQ. The CDR3 DNA sequence: TGCGCCAGCAGCTTTGGGGGATTGGGCGGCGCGAACACCGGGGAGCTGTTTTTT. Amino acid sequence: CASSFGGLGGANTGELFF.

Concerning this clonotype: A single base separates this from a much larger clone, so it may be a read error. The DNA of the CDR3 is TGCAGTGCTACTCGGGTACTAGCGGGACCGAACACCGGGGAGCTGTTTTTT. Its protein product is CSATRVLAGPNTGELFF. The V call is TRBV20-1, the J call TRBJ2-2; 10 positions match TRBD2. The germline V gene has CDR1 DFQATT and CDR2 SNEGSKA (reference sequence). The CDR3 contains 17 residues. V lost 4 bases, J lost 0 bases, and 8 bases stayed unmatched.

The chain uses TRBV7-9 and TRBJ1-6; TRBD1 matches 9 bases. Germline V gene data show CDR1 as SEHNR and CDR2 as FQNEAQ (reference sequence). Germline trimming cut 1 base from V and 9 bases from J; bases unmatched to any gene: 7. The length of the CDR3 is 16 residues. The CDR3 DNA follows: TGTGCCAGCAGCTTAGTCACCGGGACAGGGTCTTCACCCCTCCACTTT. This codes for CASSLVTGTGSSPLHF. Full variable domain (missing parts from reference TRBV7-9 and TRBJ1-6): DTGVSQNPRHKITKRGQNVTFRCDPISEHNRLYWYRQTLGQGPEFLTYFQNEAQLEKSRLLSDRFSAERPKGSFSTLEIQRTEQGDSAMYLCASSLVTGTGSSPLHFGNGTRLTVT.

This clonotype was counted at least ten times. The chain links TRBV12-3 or TRBV12-4 to TRBJ2-4; D is ambiguous. The V gene lost 6 bases and the J gene lost 6 bases, with 15 bases spanning the gap. This CDR3 has 14 amino acids. CDR3 amino acids: CASSPTRAGNIQYF. The CDR3 DNA reads TGTGCCAGCAGCCCGACAAGAGCTGGAAACATTCAGTACTTC.

This clonotype appeared many times. The genes are TRBV5-1 and TRBJ1-5; a weak D match, TRBD1 (5 bases). The V end lost 0 bases, the J end lost 6 bases, and 13 bases lay between the germline ends. Germline CDR1 and CDR2: SGHRS and YFSETQ. This CDR3 is built from 15 residues. Here the CDR3 DNA reads TGCGCCAGCAGCTTGGGGGCGGGGGAAGGTCAGCCCCAGCATTTT. Translating it yields CASSLGAGEGQPQHF.

This clonotype showed up just a few times. The genes are TRBV10-3 and TRBJ2-3; maybe TRBD2 (6 bases). From germline, CDR1 is ENHRY and CDR2 SYGVKD. The CDR3 has 17 residues. CDR3: CTTSPRDFYSSTDTQYF. In DNA, the CDR3 is TGTACCACCTCGCCCCGGGACTTCTATTCTAGCACAGATACGCAGTATTTT.

This clonotype was seen ten or more times. V and J are TRBV28 and TRBJ2-3, with D perhaps matching TRBD1 (6 bases). Trimming removed 5 bases at V and 8 bases at J, with 14 bases between. Germline CDR1 and CDR2: MDHEN and SYDVKM. CDR3 length equals 13 residues. This chain's CDR3 is CASSPILGGTQYF. The CDR3 nucleotides are TGTGCCAGCAGTCCCATTCTAGGGGGTACGCAGTATTTT. Together with reference TRBV28 and TRBJ2-3, the CDR3 gives the full variable domain: DVKVTQSSRYLVKRTGEKVFLECVQDMDHENMFWYRQDPGLGLRLIYFSYDVKMKEKGDIPEGYSVSREKKERFSLILESASTNQTSMYLCASSPILGGTQYFGPGTRLTVL.

This clonotype was seen a few times. J is TRBJ1-4 and V is TRBV27; D remains unclear. The CDR3 is 15 residues long. Germline V gene sequence: CDR1 MNHEY, CDR2 SMNVEV (reference sequence). Trimming removed 9 bases at V and 0 bases at J, with 14 bases between. The CDR3 loop reads CASPSHSSTNEKLFF. CDR3 bases: TGTGCCAGTCCTTCGCACAGTTCAACTAATGAAAAACTGTTTTTT.